A single sample is the source of the 5 T cell receptor beta chains below, sequenced in a study of T cells expressing NK-cell markers. From the 5' RACE reads, TCRdb lists one entry per CDR3 protein and no DNA. The data show 200,000 to 300,000 distinct CDR3 sequences, and the top ten clones hold around 0.4%. Sequences were obtained from blood T cells: a sorted CD56 or NKG2C T cell subset, CD4+ or CD8+ T cells, or bulk PBMC T cells (not recorded which). Receptor source: a man younger than 35 in good health.

The chain recombines TRBV6-1 with TRBJ2-7; TCRdb's D gene call, TRBD1, goes unchecked for lack of DNA. The CDR3 is 14 residues long. The V gene's germline CDR1 is MNHNS and CDR2 SASEGT. CDR3 region: CASSEGWASDEQYF.

V is TRBV29-1 and J is TRBJ2-3; the D gene TCRdb calls, TRBD1, cannot be checked with no DNA. Germline CDR1 is SQVTM and CDR2 is ANQGSEA. This CDR3 has 13 residues. The CDR3 protein is CSVSGTGQDTQYF.

J is TRBJ1-6 and V is TRBV6-1. The germline V gene has CDR1 MNHNS and CDR2 SASEGT. This CDR3 is built from 14 residues. CDR3 amino acids: CASRRGTPGSPLHF.

V usage is TRBV7-6 and J usage is TRBJ2-1; TCRdb calls TRBD2, which cannot be checked without DNA. The CDR3 totals 16 residues. Germline CDR1 reads SGHVS; CDR2 reads FNYEAQ. CDR3 in amino acids: CASSALRTSGYNEQFF.

V is TRBV19 and J is TRBJ1-5. The CDR3 covers 16 residues. The germline CDR1 and CDR2 sequences are LNHDA and SQIVND (reference sequence). CDR3 sequence reads: CASSIEAGVSNQPQHF.